This T cell receptor beta chain comes out of a study of cytomegalovirus exposure and HLA in healthy donors. PCR amplification relied on 60 Vbeta primers (plus 13 Jbeta primers). Some clones are missing from TCRdb's copy, which holds only in-frame ones; the method was immunoSEQ multiplex PCR. This table holds approximately 100,000 clones, 60% to 80% found once. Looked up from germline, CDR1 is MDHEN and CDR2 is SYDVKM. The CDR3 has 15 residues. Points from the study as a whole: In a later analysis, a missense DCLRE1C variant was linked to TCR beta V- and J-gene trimming. Analyzed later, most CMV-associated TCR beta chains appeared HLA-restricted.

About this clone itself: Its antigen is not known. The junction does not match germline at one end; this may be a read error.

The clonotype was recovered from a boy between 10 and 17 years old in good health and CMV-seronegative. The source material was PBMCs. This chain connects TRBV28 to TRBJ1-2, with 8 positions matching TRBD1. CDR3 region: CASNLPQGANYGYTF. The CDR3 bases are TGTGCCAGCAATTTACCTCAGGGGGCAAACTATGGCTACACCTTC.